This TCR beta chain was documented in a study of blood T cell repertoires in COVID-19. Study-wide context: Acute-phase and convalescent COVID-19 samples originated in the United States, Italy and Spain.

Two consecutive negative NP/OP PCR tests, clearance, or resolved symptoms defined Cohort 3 recovery. In the study's own analysis: Reference gene primers were amplified, and this amplification served to estimate nucleated cell counts. Measured with immunoSEQ multiplex PCR; TCRdb has only the in-frame clones, and not every one. The V and J calls and clone size come from that table; D and trimming were worked out from the DNA. The sample includes fewer than 150,000 clones, under 85% seen only once; the top ten take 18%. Sequencing used PBMCs or T cells enriched from blood (not recorded which). This clonotype was sampled from a man aged 30 to 45 who had recovered from COVID-19.

CDR3 amino acids: CASSPRGSGNTIYF. The DNA of the CDR3 is TGCGCCAGCAGCCCCAGGGGCTCTGGAAACACCATATATTTT. The gene calls are TRBV5-1 and TRBJ1-3; TRBD1 is a possible D gene (6 bases). The V gene lost 4 bases and the J gene lost 0 bases, with 8 bases spanning the gap. Germline V gene data show CDR1 as SGHRS and CDR2 as YFSETQ. This CDR3 comprises 14 residues.